This T cell receptor beta chain was documented in a study of blood T cell repertoires in COVID-19. The wider study: The United States, Italy and Spain supplied acute and convalescent COVID-19 samples.

Assay: immunoSEQ multiplex PCR; the TCRdb copy retains only in-frame clones and omits some. The sample shows around 160,000 clones, around 85% of them seen only once. In germline, CDR1 is MNHEY, CDR2 SVGAGI. The V and J ends lost 6 bases and 4 bases, in that order; junction bases with no gene match: 5. This CDR3 region has 13 residues. What was sequenced was peripheral blood. This TCR came from a man in his 60s with active or convalescent COVID-19. The V call is TRBV6-5, the J call TRBJ1-2; 7 nucleotides align to TRBD1. The CDR3 sequence: CASSTGQAYGYTF. DNA of the CDR3: TGTGCCAGCAGCACCGGACAGGCCTATGGCTACACCTTC.